This T cell receptor beta chain is drawn from a study of shared clonotypes between healthy human individuals (dated by TCRdb to 2020 to 2022). Context from the whole study: Three men and two women, aged 18 to 49 years, made up the cohort. For each donor, CD4 naive and CD4 memory were each run on three plates, CD8 naive on two plates, and CD8 memory on one plate. Blood TCR repertoires of five healthy adults were deeply sequenced to estimate repertoire size and the extent of clonotype sharing between individuals. To increase sequencing depth and limit assay-specific biases, TCR repertoire library preparation and sequencing were carried out by different laboratories using diverse techniques. Each donor's leukapheresis produced roughly between roughly 0.94 and 9.5 billion PBMCs. What the research found in general, with its limitations: Across four donors, around 5% of naive CD4, roughly 3.8% of naive CD8, 2.3% of memory CD4, and under 0.45% of memory CD8 clonotypes were shared. Sampling was limited to blood, and TCR repertoires in tissue likely differ from TCR repertoires in blood. Estimated clonotype richness was generally larger for naive than for memory subsets. Higher generation probabilities were observed for clonotypes shared by all four sorted-subset donors than for non-shared clonotypes. Pairwise subsampling indicated that sequencing depth was expected to affect the degree of clonotype sharing among donors. Incomplete sequencing was indicated by rarefaction of sorted-subset datasets, despite the large sequencing depth. The small number of donors limited the genetic and exposure-history diversity represented.

From its cysteine to its phenylalanine, the CDR3 spans 15 amino acids. The kept DNA is CDR3 alone, 45 bases in frame from the first base. V is clipped by 1 base and J by 2 bases, and the sequence between their germline boundaries is 11 bases long. CDR1 MDHEN and CDR2 SYDVKM are derived from the germline V gene. Comment on this clone: Which antigen it targets is not known. No base quality values were provided; no much bigger clone lies one nucleotide off.

Using the deep immunoSEQ assay, multiplex PCR amplified TCR CDR3 regions from genomic DNA. For each cell subset, the extracted genomic DNA was distributed evenly across all wells of several immunoSEQ 96-well plates, and each plate served as one replicate. For sorted subsets, each replicate PCR was loaded with 200 ng genomic DNA, equivalent to 30,000 to 35,000 T cell genomes. Purified libraries were quantified with a Qubit 3.0 fluorometer, sized on a Bioanalyzer 2100, and re-quantified with the KAPA Library Quantification kit. Every immunoSEQ 96-well plate was sequenced on a dedicated single-read 150-cycle Illumina NextSeq 550 flow cell. For the original study's pipeline: Because only junctional sequences without quality scores were contained in the immunoSEQ output, filtering matching that applied to full-length reads could not be performed. Sequences were annotated with PyIR, a Python wrapper for IgBLAST v1.9, and V/J genes and CDR3 were assigned using IMGT germline references. Reads were removed for weak V/J assignments (E-value above 1e-6), missing CDR3, stop codons, out-of-frame junctions, or ambiguous translated residues. V3J clonotypes were defined by identical inferred V gene, J gene, and CDR3 amino acid sequence. Percentage overlap between repertoires was computed as shared unique clonotypes divided by the size of the smaller repertoire. Repertoire richness was assessed with RTK rarefaction, the Chao1 estimator, and Recon v2.1 estimates of unobserved clonotypes. Generation probabilities for all TCRbeta clonotypes obtained by the gDNA method from a handful of donors were computed using OLGA. In its TCRdb copy, this immuneACCESS table keeps in-frame sequences only and misses some clones. Where compared with another copy, unresolved V genes explain less than half of these, and the others have no known cause. Clone size and V and J calls were adopted from that table, with D and trimming inferred from the DNA. Across this sample there are 150,000 to 200,000 clones, with 65% to 70% seen only once. The ten most abundant clones make up 10% of the sample.

The donors were healthy, HIV-negative adults with no recently reported acute infections or vaccinations. Only Caucasian adults living in Nashville, Tennessee, USA were represented among the donors. CD4+ T cells were enriched by magnetic negative selection; naive cells were then positively selected on CD45RA, and the negative fraction formed the memory subset. Blood was obtained by leukapheresis, after which PBMCs were separated by Ficoll-Histopaque density gradient centrifugation and cryopreserved in liquid nitrogen vapor phase. Analytical flow cytometry was used to check the purity and quantity of each magnetically sorted T cell population. Each sorted fraction had its genomic DNA isolated and then quantified by UV absorbance on a Nanodrop 2000c.

The sequenced sample was memory CD4+ T cells sorted from blood. The cell subset or site label of this sample denotes: CD45RA-negative fraction. This TCR was recovered from a man in his thirties or forties in good health. The chain is assembled from TRBV28 and TRBJ1-1, with the D gene too uncertain to name. The bases are TGTGCCAGCAGTTTATTCGAAGGGATTAACACTGAAGCTTTCTTT. Its protein is CASSLFEGINTEAFF.